Given below is one T cell receptor beta chain in context. This specimen comes from a study of blood T cell repertoires in COVID-19. Under the authors' procedure: Estimated nucleated cell counts came from reference gene primer amplification. The data were produced by immunoSEQ multiplex PCR, yet TCRdb's version contains in-frame clones alone and is incomplete. That table gives V, J and clone size, and the DNA gave D and trimming. The repertoire holds about 480,000 clones, roughly 91% seen once, with about 4.5% in the top ten. This sequence originates from a woman aged 25 to 39 with acute or convalescent COVID-19. Sequenced: peripheral blood.

CDR3 loop: CASSAMTSQETQYF. CDR3 bases: TGTGCCAGCAGTGCGATGACTAGCCAAGAGACCCAGTACTTC. The J gene is TRBJ2-5, the V gene TRBV2, with TRBD2 as a possible D gene (6 bases). This CDR3 is 14 amino acids long. Trimming left V 4 bases short and J 1 base short, with 10 bases between. From germline, CDR1 is SNHLY and CDR2 FYNNEI.